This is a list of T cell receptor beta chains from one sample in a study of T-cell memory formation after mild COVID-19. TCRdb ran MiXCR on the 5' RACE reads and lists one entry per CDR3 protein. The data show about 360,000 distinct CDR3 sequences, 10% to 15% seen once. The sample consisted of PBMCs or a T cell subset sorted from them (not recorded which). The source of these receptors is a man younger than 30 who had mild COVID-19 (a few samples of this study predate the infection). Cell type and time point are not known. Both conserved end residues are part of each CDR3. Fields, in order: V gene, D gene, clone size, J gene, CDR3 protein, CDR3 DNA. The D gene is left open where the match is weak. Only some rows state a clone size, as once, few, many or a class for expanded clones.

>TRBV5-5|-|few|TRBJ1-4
CASSKWDRGANEKLFF
TGTGCCAGCAGCAAATGGGACCGAGGGGCTAATGAAAAACTGTTTTTT
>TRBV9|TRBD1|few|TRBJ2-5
CASSPNRGRETQYF
TGTGCCAGCAGCCCAAACAGGGGGCGGGAGACCCAGTACTTC
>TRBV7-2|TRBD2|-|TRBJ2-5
CASSSGGAVTQYF
TGTGCCAGCAGTAGCGGGGGGGCCGTGACCCAGTACTTC
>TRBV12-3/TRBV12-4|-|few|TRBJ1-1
CASSSQDGNTEAFF
TGTGCCAGCAGTTCCCAGGACGGGAACACTGAAGCTTTCTTT
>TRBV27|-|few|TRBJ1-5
CASGPQSYSNQPQHF
TGTGCCAGCGGCCCCCAGAGCTATAGCAATCAGCCCCAGCATTTT
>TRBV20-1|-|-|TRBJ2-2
CSASVASGELFF
TGCAGTGCGAGCGTGGCGTCCGGGGAGCTGTTTTTT
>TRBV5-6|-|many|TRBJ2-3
CASSLRTGSTDTQYF
TGTGCCAGCAGCTTAAGGACGGGGAGCACAGATACGCAGTATTTT
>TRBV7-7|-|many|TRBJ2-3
CASTEADTQYF
TGTGCCAGCACCGAAGCAGATACGCAGTATTTT
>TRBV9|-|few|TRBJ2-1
CASGQNEQFF
TGTGCCAGCGGTCAAAATGAGCAGTTCTTC
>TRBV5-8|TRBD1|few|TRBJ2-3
CASSADRAADTQYF
TGTGCCAGCAGCGCGGACAGGGCGGCAGATACGCAGTATTTT